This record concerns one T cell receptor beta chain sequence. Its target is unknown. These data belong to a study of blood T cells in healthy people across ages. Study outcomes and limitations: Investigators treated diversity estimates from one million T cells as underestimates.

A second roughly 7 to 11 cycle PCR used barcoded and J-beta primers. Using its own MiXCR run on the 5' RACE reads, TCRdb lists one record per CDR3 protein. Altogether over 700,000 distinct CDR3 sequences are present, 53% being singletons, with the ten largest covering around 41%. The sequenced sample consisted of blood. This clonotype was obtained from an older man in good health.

CDR3 residues: CASSLIAGVTYNEQFF. The DNA for the CDR3 is TGTGCCAGCAGCCTGATAGCGGGAGTTACCTACAATGAGCAGTTCTTC. This chain links TRBV7-2 with TRBJ2-1; TRBD2 aligns across 9 bases. This CDR3 has 16 amino acids. The J segment lost 2 bases and the V segment lost 5 bases, leaving 7 bases of the junction unmatched. Germline V gene sequence: CDR1 SGHTA, CDR2 FQGNSA. Using reference TRBV7-2 and TRBJ2-1 for the parts outside the CDR3, the full variable domain is GAGVSQSPSNKVTEKGKDVELRCDPISGHTALYWYRQSLGQGLEFLIYFQGNSAPDKSGLPSDRFSAERTGGSVSTLTIQRTQQEDSAVYLCASSLIAGVTYNEQFFGPGTRLTVL.